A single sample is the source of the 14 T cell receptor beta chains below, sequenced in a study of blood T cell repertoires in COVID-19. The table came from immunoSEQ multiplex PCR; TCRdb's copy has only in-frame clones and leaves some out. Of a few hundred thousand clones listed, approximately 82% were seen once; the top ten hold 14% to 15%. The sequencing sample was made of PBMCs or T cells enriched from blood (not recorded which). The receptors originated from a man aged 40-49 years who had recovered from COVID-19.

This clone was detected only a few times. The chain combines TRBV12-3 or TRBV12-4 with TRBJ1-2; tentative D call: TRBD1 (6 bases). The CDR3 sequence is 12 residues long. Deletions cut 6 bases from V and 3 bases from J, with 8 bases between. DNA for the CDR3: TGTGCCAGCAGCCGACAGGACTATGGCTACACCTTC. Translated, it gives CASSRQDYGYTF.

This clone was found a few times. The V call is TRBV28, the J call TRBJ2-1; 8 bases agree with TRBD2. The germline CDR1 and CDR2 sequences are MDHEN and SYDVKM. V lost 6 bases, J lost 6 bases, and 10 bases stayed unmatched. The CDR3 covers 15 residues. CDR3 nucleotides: TGTGCCAGCAGACAGCGGGAGATGATACTCAATGAGCAGTTCTTC. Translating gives CASRQREMILNEQFF.

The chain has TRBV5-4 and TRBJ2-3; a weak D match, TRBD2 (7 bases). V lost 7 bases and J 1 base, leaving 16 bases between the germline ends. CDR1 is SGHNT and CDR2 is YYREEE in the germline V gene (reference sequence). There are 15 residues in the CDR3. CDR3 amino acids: CASGWGGPGTDTQYF. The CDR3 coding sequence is TGTGCCAGCGGATGGGGGGGGCCAGGCACAGATACGCAGTATTTT.

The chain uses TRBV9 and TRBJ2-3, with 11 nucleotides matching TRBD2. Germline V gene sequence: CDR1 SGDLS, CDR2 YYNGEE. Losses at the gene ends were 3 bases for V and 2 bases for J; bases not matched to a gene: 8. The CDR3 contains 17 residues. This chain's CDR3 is CASSARLLAGVTDTQYF. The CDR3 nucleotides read TGTGCCAGCAGCGCGAGACTACTAGCGGGGGTCACAGATACGCAGTATTTT.

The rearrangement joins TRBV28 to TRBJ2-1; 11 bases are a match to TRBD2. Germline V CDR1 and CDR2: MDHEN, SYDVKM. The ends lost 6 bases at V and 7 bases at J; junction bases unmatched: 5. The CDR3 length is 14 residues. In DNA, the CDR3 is TGTGCCAGCAGCGTAGCGGGGGGGCTGAATGAGCAGTTCTTC. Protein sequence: CASSVAGGLNEQFF.

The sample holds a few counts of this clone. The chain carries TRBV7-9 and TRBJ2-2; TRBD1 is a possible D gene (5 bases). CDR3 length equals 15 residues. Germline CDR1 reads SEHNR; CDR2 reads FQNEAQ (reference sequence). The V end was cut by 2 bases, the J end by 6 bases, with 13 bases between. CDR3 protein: CASSLWQGFAGELFF. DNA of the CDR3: TGTGCCAGCAGCTTATGGCAGGGCTTCGCCGGGGAGCTGTTTTTT.

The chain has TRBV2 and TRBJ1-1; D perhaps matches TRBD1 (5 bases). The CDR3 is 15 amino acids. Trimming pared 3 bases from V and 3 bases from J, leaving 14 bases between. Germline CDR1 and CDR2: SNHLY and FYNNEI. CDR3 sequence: CASSDLLTDHTEAFF. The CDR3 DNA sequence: TGTGCCAGCAGTGACCTTCTGACAGACCACACTGAAGCTTTCTTT.

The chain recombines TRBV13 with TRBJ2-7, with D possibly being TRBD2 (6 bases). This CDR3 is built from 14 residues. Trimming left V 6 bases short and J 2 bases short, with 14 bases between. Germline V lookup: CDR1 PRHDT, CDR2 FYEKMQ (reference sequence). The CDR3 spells CASSRKRAAYEQYF. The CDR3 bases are TGTGCCAGCAGTCGAAAGCGGGCTGCCTACGAGCAGTACTTC.

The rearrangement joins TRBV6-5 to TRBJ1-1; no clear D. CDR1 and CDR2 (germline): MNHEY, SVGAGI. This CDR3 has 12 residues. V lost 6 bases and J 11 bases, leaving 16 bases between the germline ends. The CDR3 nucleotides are TGTGCCAGCAGAAAAAGTAACCGGAGGGCTTTCTTT. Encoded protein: CASRKSNRRAFF.

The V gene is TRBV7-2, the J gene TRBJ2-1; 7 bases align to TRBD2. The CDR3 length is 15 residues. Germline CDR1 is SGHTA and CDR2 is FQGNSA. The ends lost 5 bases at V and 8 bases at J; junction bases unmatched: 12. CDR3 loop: CASSPASWGRDEQFF. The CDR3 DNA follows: TGTGCCAGCAGCCCCGCGTCATGGGGGAGGGATGAGCAGTTCTTC.

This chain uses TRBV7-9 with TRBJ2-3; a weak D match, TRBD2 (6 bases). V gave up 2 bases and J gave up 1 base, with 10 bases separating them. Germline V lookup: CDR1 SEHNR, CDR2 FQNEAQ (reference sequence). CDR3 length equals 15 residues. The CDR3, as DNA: TGTGCCAGCAGCTTAACGGGGGATGGCACAGATACGCAGTATTTT. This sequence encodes CASSLTGDGTDTQYF.

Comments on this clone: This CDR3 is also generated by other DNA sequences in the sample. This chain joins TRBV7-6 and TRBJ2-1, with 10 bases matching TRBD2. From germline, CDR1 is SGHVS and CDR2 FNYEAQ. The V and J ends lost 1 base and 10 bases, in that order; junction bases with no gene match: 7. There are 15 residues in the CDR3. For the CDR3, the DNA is TGTGCCAGCAGCTTAGTTCTAGCGGGGGTAGGCGAGCAGTTCTTC. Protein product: CASSLVLAGVGEQFF.

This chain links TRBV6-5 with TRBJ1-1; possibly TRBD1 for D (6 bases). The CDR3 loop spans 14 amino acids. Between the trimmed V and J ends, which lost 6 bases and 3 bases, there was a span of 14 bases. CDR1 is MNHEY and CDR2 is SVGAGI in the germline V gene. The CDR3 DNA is TGTGCCAGCAGAGCTACAGGGTTTTACACTGAAGCTTTCTTT. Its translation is CASRATGFYTEAFF.

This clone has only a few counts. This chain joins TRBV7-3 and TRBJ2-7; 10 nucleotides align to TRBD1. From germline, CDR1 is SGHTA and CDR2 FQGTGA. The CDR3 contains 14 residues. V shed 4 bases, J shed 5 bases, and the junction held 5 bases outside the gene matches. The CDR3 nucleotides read TGTGCCAGCAGCTCGACAGGGGGCAGGAACGAGCAGTACTTC. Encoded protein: CASSSTGGRNEQYF.